A single sample is the source of the 28 T cell receptor beta chains below, sequenced in a study of post-analysis software for immune sequencing data. Antigens of these TCRs are unknown. Notes on the study in general: A few TRBV segments (TRBV5-6, TRBV5-1 and TRBV20-1 among them) occurred more frequently in patients than in controls.

cDNA libraries for TCR beta contained unique molecular identifiers. TCRdb reprocessed the PCR reads with MiXCR, giving one entry per CDR3 protein. The sample has approximately 260,000 distinct CDR3 sequences, about 40% seen once. Source material: blood. The receptors were gathered from a girl aged 5 to 17 with multiple sclerosis.

Regarding this clonotype: This may come from a read error, since a much larger clone is one base off. CDR3 amino acids: CASSLAGWSTEAFF. The CDR3 coding sequence is TGTGCCAGCAGCCTGGCAGGGTGGAGCACTGAAGCTTTCTTT. The V call is TRBV28, the J call TRBJ1-1, with a possible D match to TRBD1 (5 bases). Germline CDR1 reads MDHEN; CDR2 reads SYDVKM. The CDR3 has 14 residues. With 6 bases removed from V and 4 bases from J, the gap between germline ends came to 15 bases.

In its sample, this clonotype was seen many times. V gene TRBV5-8 combines with J gene TRBJ2-6; D remains unclear. This CDR3 region has 10 residues. V was cut by 8 bases and J by 15 bases, with 12 bases left in between. Germline loops: CDR1 SGHTS, CDR2 YDEGEE. The CDR3 nucleotides read TGTGCCAGAGGAAGTTGGGACCTGACTTTC. Amino acid sequence: CARGSWDLTF.

This clonotype has more than one count but fewer than ten. The V gene is TRBV6-6, the J gene TRBJ1-5; 7 nucleotides agree with TRBD1. The trim removed 6 bases at V and 6 bases at J, leaving 11 bases unmatched. The CDR3 length is 15 residues. CDR1 and CDR2 (germline): MNHNY, SVGAGI (reference sequence). The CDR3 DNA reads TGTGCCAGCAGCAAAGACAGAGGGGGCATTCAGCCCCAGCATTTT. Translating gives CASSKDRGGIQPQHF.

This clonotype has at least ten counts. CDR3 coding DNA: TGTGCCAGCAGGAACCCGCCTCAGCCCCAGCATTTT. Translating gives CASRNPPQPQHF. The chain joins TRBV12-3 or TRBV12-4 to TRBJ1-5; no definite D call. V gave up 6 bases and J gave up 6 bases, with 9 bases separating them. The CDR3 is 12 amino acids.

This clonotype was picked up a small number of times. The chain combines TRBV6-1 with TRBJ2-1; D ambiguous. Trimming removed 2 bases at V and 4 bases at J, with 21 bases between. Looked up from germline, CDR1 is MNHNS and CDR2 is SASEGT. The CDR3 is 18 residues long. CDR3 DNA sequence: TGTGCCAGCAGTGAAAATACAAAGGCCGGGTTCTTTTACAATGAGCAGTTCTTC. Its translation is CASSENTKAGFFYNEQFF.

This clonotype was counted ten times or more. The chain has TRBV5-1 and TRBJ2-7; TRBD1 agrees at 8 bases. Germline values: CDR1 SGHRS, CDR2 YFSETQ. Trimming took 4 bases from V and 3 from J; bases not matched to a gene: 12. The CDR3 runs 16 residues. The CDR3 coding sequence is TGCGCCAGCAGCACCCGACAGGGGTCCTTCTACTACGAGCAGTACTTC. Translating gives CASSTRQGSFYYEQYF. Based on the CDR3 plus reference TRBV5-1 and TRBJ2-7, the full variable domain is KAGVTQTPRYLIKTRGQQVTLSCSPISGHRSVSWYQQTPGQGLQFLFEYFSETQRNKGNFPGRFSGRQFSNSRSEMNVSTLELGDSALYLCASSTRQGSFYYEQYFGPGTRLTVT.

At least ten counts were recorded for this clonotype. The gene calls are TRBV29-1 and TRBJ2-3; 12 nucleotides agree with TRBD2. The V segment lost 8 bases and the J segment 9 bases; nucleotides outside the gene matches: 6. CDR1 and CDR2 (germline): SQVTM, ANQGSEA. CDR3 length equals 12 residues. The CDR3 nucleotides read TGCAGCTGCCTAGCGGGGGGGCAAACGCAGTATTTT. Its translation is CSCLAGGQTQYF.

This rearrangement joins TRBV9 to TRBJ2-1, with D hard to call. Trimming removed 0 bases at V and 9 bases at J, with 13 bases between. This CDR3 is built from 14 residues. The germline V gene has CDR1 SGDLS and CDR2 YYNGEE. CDR3 in amino acids: CASSVDSSIGEQFF. CDR3 coding DNA: TGTGCCAGCAGCGTAGATAGTAGCATCGGTGAGCAGTTCTTC.

The chain is built from TRBV5-5 and TRBJ1-1, with a possible D match to TRBD1 (6 bases). The CDR3 covers 15 residues. V was cut by 5 bases and J by 5 bases, with 19 bases left in between. The V gene's germline CDR1 is SGHKS and CDR2 YYEKEE (reference sequence). The CDR3 DNA sequence: TGTGCCAGCAGGAGACGGGATCAGGGGTCAACTGAAGCTTTCTTT. Amino acid sequence: CASRRRDQGSTEAFF.

V usage is TRBV29-1 and J usage is TRBJ2-1; D remains unclear. The V end was cut by 3 bases, the J end by 2 bases, with 11 bases between. This CDR3 contains 14 residues. The germline V gene has CDR1 SQVTM and CDR2 ANQGSEA. DNA of the CDR3: TGCAGCGTTGAGGCCCAATCCACCTACAATGAGCAGTTCTTC. This encodes CSVEAQSTYNEQFF.

This chain joins TRBV20-1 and TRBJ2-7; 7 nucleotides match TRBD2. The germline gives CDR1 DFQATT, CDR2 SNEGSKA (reference sequence). V was pared by 0 bases and J by 3 bases, with 11 bases of the junction left unmatched. CDR3 length: 16 amino acids. In DNA, the CDR3 is TGCAGTGCTAGAGATACCCCGGGGGGACTCATCTACGAGCAGTACTTC. Amino acid sequence: CSARDTPGGLIYEQYF.

This clonotype was observed once. The V and J genes are TRBV4-1 and TRBJ2-7; TRBD2 agrees at 9 bases. CDR1 is MGHRA and CDR2 is YSYEKL in the germline V gene. Trimming removed 2 bases from V and 1 base from J; junction bases left unmatched: 6. The CDR3 is 16 residues long. Here the CDR3 reads CASSQNLAGLSYEQYF. The CDR3 DNA reads as TGCGCCAGCAGCCAAAATCTAGCGGGACTGTCCTACGAGCAGTACTTC.

This clonotype showed up many times. V is TRBV5-1 and J is TRBJ1-6; the match to TRBD1 covers 8 bases. In germline, CDR1 is SGHRS, CDR2 YFSETQ. V was pared by 0 bases and J by 17 bases, with 4 bases of the junction left unmatched. CDR3 length equals 12 residues. In nucleotides, the CDR3 is TGCGCCAGCAGCTTGGACGGGGACAGGTTCCACTTT. Protein: CASSLDGDRFHF.

This rearrangement joins TRBV27 to TRBJ2-7; 9 bases are shared with TRBD1. Per the germline V gene, CDR1 is MNHEY and CDR2 is SMNVEV (reference sequence). The CDR3 length is 14 residues. V trimming: 4 bases; J trimming: 4 bases; junction bases outside the gene matches: 5. The CDR3 here is CASSSTGTGYEQYF. CDR3 in DNA: TGTGCCAGCAGTTCAACCGGGACAGGGTACGAGCAGTACTTC.

This clonotype was counted at least ten times. The chain has TRBV5-1 and TRBJ2-3; the D gene is possibly TRBD2 (5 bases). V shed 2 bases and J shed 0 bases, with 13 bases lying between them. The CDR3 runs to 16 residues. Germline loops: CDR1 SGHRS, CDR2 YFSETQ. The CDR3 sequence is CASSFRERPSTDTQYF. The CDR3 region has the DNA TGCGCCAGCAGCTTTAGGGAGCGGCCTAGCACAGATACGCAGTATTTT. The complete variable domain, with remaining parts taken from reference TRBV5-1 and TRBJ2-3, reads KAGVTQTPRYLIKTRGQQVTLSCSPISGHRSVSWYQQTPGQGLQFLFEYFSETQRNKGNFPGRFSGRQFSNSRSEMNVSTLELGDSALYLCASSFRERPSTDTQYFGPGTRLTVL.

This clonotype was seen only a few times. This chain uses TRBV9 with TRBJ1-3; D not resolved. Trimming removed 0 bases from V and 0 bases from J, with 10 bases in between. Germline V gives CDR1 SGDLS, CDR2 YYNGEE. This CDR3 contains 16 residues. DNA of the CDR3: TGTGCCAGCAGCGTAGGAGTCGCCAGCTCTGGAAACACCATATATTTT. Translating it yields CASSVGVASSGNTIYF.

The sample holds many counts of this clonotype. V gene TRBV18 combines with J gene TRBJ2-1, with 8 bases matching TRBD2. CDR3 length equals 12 residues. Germline lookup yields CDR1 KGHSH and CDR2 LQKENI. After removal of 6 bases from V and 8 bases from J, the junction contained 3 bases not matched to a gene. DNA for the CDR3: TGTGCCAGCTCGGACGGGGGGGATGAGCAGTTCTTC. Translated: CASSDGGDEQFF.

The rearrangement links TRBV10-3 to TRBJ2-7; tentatively, D is TRBD1 (5 bases). The V end lost 4 bases, the J end lost 2 bases, and 12 bases lay between the germline ends. The CDR3 sequence is 14 residues long. Germline CDR1 and CDR2: ENHRY and SYGVKD. Here the CDR3 reads CAISVGRGTYEQYF. The CDR3 DNA is TGTGCCATCAGTGTGGGTAGGGGCACCTACGAGCAGTACTTC.

This clonotype showed up many times. This chain links TRBV29-1 with TRBJ2-3, with 13 positions matching TRBD2. CDR3 length equals 14 residues. Germline trimming cut 6 bases from V and 3 bases from J; bases unmatched to any gene: 3. The germline gives CDR1 SQVTM, CDR2 ANQGSEA. The CDR3 DNA reads as TGCAGCGTCGGACTAGCGGGAGCGACAGATACGCAGTATTTT. The encoded protein is CSVGLAGATDTQYF.

This clonotype was found a few times. Germline and junction disagree at one end, which may indicate a read error. The rearrangement uses TRBV7-8 and TRBJ2-5; 7 positions agree with TRBD2. Germline V gives CDR1 SGHVS, CDR2 FQNEAQ. This CDR3 comprises 16 residues. The CDR3 loop is CASSLFPSGLQETPYF. The CDR3 bases are TGTGCCAGCAGCTTATTCCCTAGCGGACTCCAAGAGACCCCGTACTTC.

The rearrangement joins TRBV24-1 to TRBJ1-5; the D is unclear. The germline V gene has CDR1 KGHDR and CDR2 SFDVKD. The V end lost 4 bases, the J end lost 0 bases, and 9 bases lay between the germline ends. The CDR3 is 15 amino acids. CDR3 sequence: CATSDPTDSNQPQHF. The CDR3 region has the DNA TGTGCCACCAGTGACCCGACGGATAGCAATCAGCCCCAGCATTTT.

This clonotype was detected ten times or more. The rearrangement uses TRBV12-3 or TRBV12-4 and TRBJ2-1, with 11 positions matching TRBD2. CDR3 length equals 16 residues. The V gene end was trimmed by 5 bases and the J gene end by 2 bases; junction bases not matched to a gene: 5. The CDR3 nucleotides read TGTGCCAGCAGTGCCACTAGCGGGAGAACCTACAATGAGCAGTTCTTC. Its protein is CASSATSGRTYNEQFF.

There are many counts of this clonotype. V is TRBV5-1 and J is TRBJ2-1, with 11 bases fitting TRBD1. This CDR3 spans 17 amino acids. Germline-derived CDR1 and CDR2 are SGHRS and YFSETQ. With V trimmed by 4 bases and J by 4 bases, 10 bases remained unmatched. The CDR3: CASSPGWTGGTYNEQFF. The CDR3 DNA is TGCGCCAGCAGCCCTGGGTGGACAGGGGGCACTTACAATGAGCAGTTCTTC.

The rearrangement joins TRBV11-2 to TRBJ1-1; D is unresolved. The CDR3 runs 13 residues. The ends were cut back, 3 bases at V and 5 bases at J, with 10 bases in the middle. Germline CDR1 reads SGHAT; CDR2 reads FQNNGV. CDR3 sequence: CASSFAEETEAFF. The CDR3 DNA reads as TGTGCCAGCAGCTTCGCTGAGGAAACTGAAGCTTTCTTT.

This clonotype was observed a handful of times. This chain uses TRBV9 with TRBJ1-3; no clear D gene. Germline values: CDR1 SGDLS, CDR2 YYNGEE. The V gene lost 0 bases and the J gene lost 5 bases, with 18 bases spanning the gap. The CDR3 extends over 17 amino acids. CDR3: CASSVATGGRGRNTIYF. DNA for the CDR3: TGTGCCAGCAGCGTAGCTACTGGAGGAAGAGGTAGAAACACCATATATTTT.

This clonotype was counted at least ten times. The chain couples TRBV7-8 to TRBJ2-1; 8 nucleotides match TRBD2. V gave up 1 base and J gave up 8 bases; unmatched junction bases: 7. The CDR3 contains 15 residues. In germline, CDR1 is SGHVS, CDR2 FQNEAQ. Here the CDR3 reads CASSLGRTSSHEQFF. CDR3 coding DNA: TGTGCCAGCAGCTTAGGACGGACTAGCTCCCATGAGCAGTTCTTC.

The sample holds many counts of this clonotype. The rearrangement links TRBV29-1 to TRBJ1-2, with TRBD1 as a possible D gene (6 bases). Germline loops: CDR1 SQVTM, CDR2 ANQGSEA. CDR3 length: 14 residues. V lost 4 bases to trimming and J lost 4 bases, with 16 bases between them. The CDR3 DNA reads TGCAGCGTTGGCCCCGACAGGTCTTCCTATGGCTACACCTTC. Its translation: CSVGPDRSSYGYTF.

V is TRBV5-1 and J is TRBJ1-1; the match to TRBD1 covers 8 bases. Germline CDR1 and CDR2: SGHRS and YFSETQ. With V trimmed by 4 bases and J by 7 bases, 9 bases remained unmatched. The CDR3 extends over 14 amino acids. The CDR3 is CASSPGQGIGEAFF. The CDR3 bases are TGCGCCAGCAGCCCTGGACAGGGTATTGGTGAAGCTTTCTTT.